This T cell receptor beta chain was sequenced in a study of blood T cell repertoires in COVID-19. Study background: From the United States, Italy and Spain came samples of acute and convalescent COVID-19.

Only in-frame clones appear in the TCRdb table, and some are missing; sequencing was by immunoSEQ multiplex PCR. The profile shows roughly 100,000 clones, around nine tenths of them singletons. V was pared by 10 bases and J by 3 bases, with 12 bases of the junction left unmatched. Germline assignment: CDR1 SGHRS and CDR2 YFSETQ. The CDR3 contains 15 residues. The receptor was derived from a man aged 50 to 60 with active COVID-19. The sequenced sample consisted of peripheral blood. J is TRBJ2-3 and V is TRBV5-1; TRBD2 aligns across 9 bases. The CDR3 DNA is TGCGCCCGCGGGGGCGGGGGGGCCTCGACAGATACGCAGTATTTT. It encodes CARGGGGASTDTQYF.